This TCR beta chain was profiled in a study of T cell changes during pregnancy in multiple sclerosis. The method was immunoSEQ multiplex PCR; TCRdb's version includes in-frame clones alone and lacks a portion of them. The sample has some 47,000 clones, 96% seen once. The clonotype originates from a female donor with multiple sclerosis, enrolled in a pregnancy study. The material was peripheral blood, obtained in the second trimester of pregnancy.

The CDR3 loop reads CASVPRDRVYGYTF. Written as DNA, the CDR3 is TGTGCTAGTGTTCCCCGGGACAGGGTGTATGGCTACACCTTC. The rearrangement links TRBV12-5 to TRBJ1-2; 9 bases agree with TRBD1. The CDR3 is 14 residues long. V was clipped by 7 bases and J by 5 bases; unmatched bases: 8. Per germline, CDR1 LGHNT and CDR2 FRNRAP. The entire variable domain, with the rest obtained from reference TRBV12-5 and TRBJ1-2, is as follows: DARVTQTPRHKVTEMGQEVTMRCQPILGHNTVFWYRQTMMQGLELLAYFRNRAPLDDSGMPKDRFSAEMPDATLATLKIQPSEPRDSAVYFCASVPRDRVYGYTFGSGTRLTVV.